This T cell receptor (beta chain) was captured in a study of early T cells in non-severe SARS-CoV-2 infection. TCRdb called the 5' RACE reads again in MiXCR, with one record for every CDR3 protein. The sample records roughly 53,000 distinct CDR3 sequences, less than 11% being singletons. Germline CDR1 SGHTS, CDR2 YDEGEE. The V end lost 7 bases, the J end lost 0 bases, and 13 bases lay between the germline ends. CDR3 length: 14 amino acids. This clonotype was detected many times. The chain joins TRBV5-8 to TRBJ1-1, with D perhaps matching TRBD1 (6 bases). This receptor was taken from an adult who was a healthcare worker with PCR-confirmed SARS-CoV-2 infection or an uninfected control (not recorded which). Sequencing was carried out using whole blood. Here the CDR3 reads CASYRDILNTEAFF. The CDR3 nucleotides read TGTGCCAGCTACCGGGACATCCTGAACACTGAAGCTTTCTTT.